This T cell receptor (beta chain) was recovered during a study of cytomegalovirus exposure and HLA in healthy donors. A word on this clone: What it binds is not known. One junction end does not reproduce the germline sequence, and a read error may be involved.

At sampling all donors were nominally healthy, likely with unrecorded immune exposures. The CDR3 consists of 16 residues. Per germline, CDR1 MDHEN and CDR2 SYDVKM. Findings and caveats of the study: Highly shared sequence variants in one cluster were likely a sequencing artifact. In a later analysis, TCR beta V- and J-gene trimming showed a link to a missense DCLRE1C variant. The investigators catalogued 150 to 200 TCR beta chains as cytomegalovirus-associated.

PCR primers comprised 60 Vbeta and 13 Jbeta primers. Libraries were prepared by immunoSEQ multiplex PCR; TCRdb keeps only in-frame clonotypes and omits some of them. The sample gives 150,000 or so clones, around 80% of which show up once; roughly 14% is in the top ten. The sample was PBMCs. The chain joins TRBV28 to TRBJ1-6; TRBD1 might be the D (6 bases). The sequence was obtained from a middle-aged woman in good health and CMV-seronegative. CDR3 protein: CASSLTGGLYSSPLHF. In DNA, the CDR3 is TGTGCCAGCAGTTTAACGGGGGGCCTTTATAGTTCACCCCTCCACTTT.